The entry below describes one TCR beta chain. Its specificity is unknown. The data stem from a study of CD8+ T cells in alopecia areata. Looking at the study overall: It was oral tofacitinib, at 5 to 10 mg twice daily, that treated patients received.

The CDR3 covers 12 residues. Germline V CDR1 and CDR2: GTSNPN, SVGIG (reference sequence). The V end was cut by 8 bases, the J end by 5 bases, with 16 bases between. As the sequencing template, cDNA was produced by extracting RNA and reverse transcribing it. Some clones are missing from TCRdb's copy, which holds only in-frame ones; the method was immunoSEQ multiplex PCR. Counted here are 110,000 to 150,000 clones, approximately 51% occurring once; the ten biggest clones make up 0.8% to 1%. The study's findings and limits: Among patients, TCR sharing was less clear than in mice, a difference possibly due in part to HLA diversity in the patient population.

Those with alopecia areata gave lesional scalp punch biopsies and peripheral blood. PBMC-derived CD4+ and CD8+ T cells were sorted. This TCR came from a human donor with alopecia areata. The sequencing used CD4+ T cells sorted from blood, collected at week 0. This chain uses TRBV30 with TRBJ2-7, with D possibly TRBD1 on 5 matching bases. The CDR3 here is CATGRGIDEQYF. In DNA, the CDR3 is TGTGCCACTGGAAGGGGCATCGACGAGCAGTACTTC.